The clone carrying this T cell receptor beta chain was counted ten times or more. Its cognate antigen is unknown. One entry per CDR3 protein results from TCRdb running MiXCR on the RT-PCR reads. The data show hundreds of thousands of distinct CDR3 sequences, with about 14% seen just once and around 6.5% held by the top ten. The sample belongs to a study of response to subunit inactivated influenza vaccine. Study-wide results and caveats: With each seasonal influenza vaccination, the authors suggested, few new T cells are recruited.

The CDR3 length is 11 residues. V was trimmed by 4 bases and J by 7 bases, leaving 7 bases between them. The germline V gene has CDR1 SGHTA and CDR2 FQGNSA. The chain uses TRBV7-2 and TRBJ2-5; D gene unclear. This clonotype originated in a man aged 50-59 years who received an inactivated influenza vaccine. Material: PBMCs from blood, obtained around 15 days before vaccination. CDR3 sequence: CASSSSVTQYF. The CDR3 coding sequence is TGTGCCAGCAGCTCATCCGTGACCCAGTACTTC.